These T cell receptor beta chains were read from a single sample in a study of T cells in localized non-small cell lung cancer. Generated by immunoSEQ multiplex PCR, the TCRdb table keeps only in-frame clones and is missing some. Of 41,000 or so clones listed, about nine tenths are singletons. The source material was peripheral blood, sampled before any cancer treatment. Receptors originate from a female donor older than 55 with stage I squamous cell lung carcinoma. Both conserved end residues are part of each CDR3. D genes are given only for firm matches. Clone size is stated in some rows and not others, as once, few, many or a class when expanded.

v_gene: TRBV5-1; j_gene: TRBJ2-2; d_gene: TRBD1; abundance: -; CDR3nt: TGCGCCAGCAGCTTGGAGACAGGGGGCAAGACTGTCGGGGAGCTGTTTTTT; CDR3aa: CASSLETGGKTVGELFF
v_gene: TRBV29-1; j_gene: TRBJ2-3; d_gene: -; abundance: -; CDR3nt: TGCAGCCAAGAGGGCGGGACAGATACGCAGTATTTT; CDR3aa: CSQEGGTDTQYF
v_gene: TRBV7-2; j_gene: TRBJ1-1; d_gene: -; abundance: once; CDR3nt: TGTGCCAGCAGCGCGGGACTCACTGAAGCTTTCTTT; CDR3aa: CASSAGLTEAFF
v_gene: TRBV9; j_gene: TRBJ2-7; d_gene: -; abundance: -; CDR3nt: TGTGCCAGCAGCGTAGCTACGGGAGAGACCTACGAGCAGTACTTC; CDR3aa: CASSVATGETYEQYF
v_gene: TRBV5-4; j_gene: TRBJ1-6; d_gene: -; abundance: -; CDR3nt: TGTGCCAGCAGCCCGGTCAGGGGTAGGGGAAATTCACCCCTCCACTTT; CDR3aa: CASSPVRGRGNSPLHF
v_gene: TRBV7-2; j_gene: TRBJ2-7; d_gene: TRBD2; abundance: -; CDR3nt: TGTGCCAGCAGCTCGAGGACTAGCGGGGGATCTGTGGAGCAGTACTTC; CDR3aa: CASSSRTSGGSVEQYF
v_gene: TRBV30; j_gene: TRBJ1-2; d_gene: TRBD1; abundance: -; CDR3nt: TGTGCCTGGGCTAAGACAGGGGCTGGCTACACCTTC; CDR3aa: CAWAKTGAGYTF
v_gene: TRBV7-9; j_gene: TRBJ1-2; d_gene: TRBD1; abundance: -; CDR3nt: TGTGCCAGCAGCTCGTCCGGGACAGGACTCTATGGCTACACCTTC; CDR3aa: CASSSSGTGLYGYTF
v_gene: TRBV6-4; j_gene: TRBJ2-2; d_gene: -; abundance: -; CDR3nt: TGTGCCAGAGAATTGGCGGAGCAGGACTCTACCTTGGGCACCGGGGAGCTGTTTTTT; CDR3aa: CARELAEQDSTLGTGELFF
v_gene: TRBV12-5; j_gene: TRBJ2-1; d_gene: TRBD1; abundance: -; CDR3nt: TGTGCTAGTGGTTTGGTATTTTGGGACAGGGACAATCAAAATGAGCAGTTCTTC; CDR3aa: CASGLVFWDRDNQNEQFF
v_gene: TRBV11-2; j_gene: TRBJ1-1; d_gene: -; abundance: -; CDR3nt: TGTGCCAGCAGCTTGGGGACTTTGATGACTGAAGCTTTCTTT; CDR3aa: CASSLGTLMTEAFF
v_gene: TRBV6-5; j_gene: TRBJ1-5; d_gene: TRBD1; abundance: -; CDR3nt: TGTGCCAGCAGAAAGGGACAGGGCAATCAGCCCCAGCATTTT; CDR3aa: CASRKGQGNQPQHF
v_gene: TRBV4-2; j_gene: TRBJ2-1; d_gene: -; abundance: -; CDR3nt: TGTGCCAGCAGCCCCACCCCGAGAGGTGACAATGAGCAGTTCTTC; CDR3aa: CASSPTPRGDNEQFF
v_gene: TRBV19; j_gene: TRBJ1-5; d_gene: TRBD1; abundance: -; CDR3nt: TGTGCCAGTAGTGCACCCAACAGGGGTTGGAGTCAGCCCCAGCATTTT; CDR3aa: CASSAPNRGWSQPQHF
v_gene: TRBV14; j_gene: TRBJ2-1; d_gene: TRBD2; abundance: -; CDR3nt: TGTGCCAGCAGCGAGTGGACTAGCGGCAATGAGCAGTTCTTC; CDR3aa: CASSEWTSGNEQFF
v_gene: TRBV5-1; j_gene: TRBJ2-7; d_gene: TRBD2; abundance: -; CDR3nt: TGCGCCAGCAGCTTGGGACTAGCGGGAGGCGAGCAGTACTTC; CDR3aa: CASSLGLAGGEQYF
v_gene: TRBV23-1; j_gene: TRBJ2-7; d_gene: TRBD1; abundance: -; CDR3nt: TGCGCCAGCAGTCAAGCCTCGGGACAGGGTACCTACGAGCAGTACTTC; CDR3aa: CASSQASGQGTYEQYF
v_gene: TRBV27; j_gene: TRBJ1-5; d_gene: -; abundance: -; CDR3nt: TGTGCCAGCAGTTTATCTGGGAATCAGCCCCAGCATTTT; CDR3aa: CASSLSGNQPQHF
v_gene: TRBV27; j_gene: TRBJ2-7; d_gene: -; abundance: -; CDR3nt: TGTGCCAGCAGCCCCTTCAGGGAGAATAGCTACGAGCAGTACTTC; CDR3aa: CASSPFRENSYEQYF
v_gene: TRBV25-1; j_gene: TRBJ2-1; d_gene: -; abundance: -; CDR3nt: TGTGCCAGCAGTGAATACGGCCGGCAGTTCTTC; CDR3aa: CASSEYGRQFF